Listed here is a single T cell receptor beta chain. This clonotype was seen a handful of times. No cognate antigen has been identified for it. Base qualities are missing; no much larger clone stands one base away. The meaning of the sample's time point label: patch test 1, 2 weeks after DPC sensitization. Per the publication, the treatment or condition label means: therapeutic diphenylcyclopropenone sensitization with weekly scalp DPC. At every patch-test visit, the blood draw took place before the patch test was put on. Eligible patients were aged 18 to 70, diagnosed with alopecia, deemed suitable for DPC therapy, and excluded if pregnant. Total RNA was isolated from unfractionated whole blood collected in Tempus Blood RNA tubes. Based on the germline V gene, the CDR1 and CDR2 sequences are MNHEY and SVGEGT. Taken from cysteine to phenylalanine, the CDR3 has 15 residues. CDR3 DNA only is kept here, 45 bases in frame from base 1. V loses 0 bases, J loses 4 bases, and the germline ends lie 13 bases apart.

The entry originates in a study of human T cells and chemical hapten exposure (dated by TCRdb to the early 2020s). Regarding the research as a whole: For sensitization, 2% DPC in acetone was applied to a roughly 2 cm by roughly 2 cm area of upper inner arm skin. Libraries were combined into a pool for sequencing, and differences in TCR yield between samples came mainly from small differences in library volumes within the pool. Patients additionally received weekly therapeutic DPC doses to the scalp throughout the roughly 25-week study period. Patch testing was performed on the upper back with Finn chambers containing 0.01% DPC, and the patch tests were scored after 6 days according to International Contact Dermatitis Research Group standards. Around 29 alopecia patients provided blood for TCR sequencing at one to four time points (pre-sensitization, 2, 6 and 24 weeks). In alopecia patients, the study followed how the peripheral blood TCR repertoire changed in vivo over primary and secondary sensitization to diphenylcyclopropenone (DPC), a hapten. Blood samples were taken from patients before sensitization (week 0) and at 2, 6 and about 24 weeks after DPC sensitization. Most of the patients in the cohort were female, and the cohort covered alopecia areata with under or over 50% scalp involvement, alopecia totalis and alopecia universalis.

Results and caveats for the whole study, not just this receptor: DPC sensitization did not change the number of TCRs with a frequency above 1 in 1000, and there was no evidence of changes in global repertoire structure. Expanded TCRs formed significantly more large CDR3 similarity clusters than pre-sensitization or healthy control sets, consistent with antigen-driven responses. Because all patients had alopecia, a presumed autoimmune disease, the immune response of the patients might differ from that of healthy individuals. Patch test score was positively correlated with the number of PT1 expanded TCRs, with significance at thresholds 8, 16 and 32 but not at 4. After repeated subsampling, changes were observed in the strength of the expansion versus patch-test correlation and in the threshold at which the correlation became significant.

Libraries were prepared through RACE. Instrument used: NextSeq 500. During library preparation, unique molecular identifiers were attached to individual cDNA molecules so that TCRs could be counted quantitatively and reproducibly. For every blood RNA sample, sequencing covered both the TCR alpha and TCR beta chains. Per the original workflow: The median number of TCRs per sample was roughly 100,000, ranging from about 23,224 to 700,000. The Decombinator software suite was used to annotate the V, J and CDR3 of the TCR reads. For the PS versus PT1 abundance plots, all samples were subsampled to the same number of TCRs (28,000). Expanded TCRs were defined as absent before sensitization and observed at least eight times at the 2-week time point. Starting from the raw public reads, TCRdb applied fastp trimming at Q25, assembled clones with MiXCR and retained in-frame beta chains. Rows matching on CDR3 protein sequence are summarized as one entry with the most common DNA and genes. TCRdb's processing, not the authors' own work, is the source of the V and J calls. The sample data list around 71,000 distinct CDR3 sequences, and around 10% of these were observed just once. The ten top clones hold approximately 3% of the sample.

The chain employs TRBV6-2 or TRBV6-3 and TRBJ2-7; TRBD1 could be the D gene, as 6 bases match. The source of this sequence is a woman between 40 and 50 years old with alopecia areata. Some clones in this sample may be carry-over from other donors' samples. The sample consisted of whole blood, taken in connection with sensitization to the hapten diphenylcyclopropenone (DPC). This receptor has the CDR3 CASSYSTGTGYEQYF. Here is the DNA: TGTGCCAGCAGTTACTCGACAGGTACCGGGTACGAGCAGTACTTC.